The clone carrying this TCR gamma chain came up a few times. Its specificity is unknown. These data originate in a study of Vδ1+ human thymocytes. General study results and limits: Thymic TRG and TRD repertoires appeared highly polyclonal, with Gaussian CDR3 length distributions.

The CDR3 sequence is 13 residues long. Germline V gene sequence: CDR1 EGSTGY, CDR2 YDSYTSSV. V gave up 6 bases and J gave up 0 bases; unmatched junction bases: 5. Extracted RNA was reverse transcribed into cDNA. The CDR3 regions were amplified by multiplex PCR from V-gene primers to a constant-region primer. TCRdb used CATT to re-call clones from the multiplex PCR reads. The table includes over 25,000 gamma-chain clones, about a fifth detected once. Sorted Vdelta1+ thymocytes were roughly 97% to 99.6% pure. The sequence was obtained from a boy under two years old who had congenital heart surgery. The sample was Vdelta1+ gamma-delta thymocytes from the thymus. The subset was: FACS-sorted CD3+ TCRalphabeta- TCRVdelta1+ TCRVdelta2- thymocytes. This rearrangement joins TRGV4 to TRGJ1 or TRGJ2. CDR3 sequence reads: CATWPSNYYKKLF. The CDR3 coding sequence is TGTGCCACCTGGCCTTCGAATTATTATAAGAAACTCTTT.